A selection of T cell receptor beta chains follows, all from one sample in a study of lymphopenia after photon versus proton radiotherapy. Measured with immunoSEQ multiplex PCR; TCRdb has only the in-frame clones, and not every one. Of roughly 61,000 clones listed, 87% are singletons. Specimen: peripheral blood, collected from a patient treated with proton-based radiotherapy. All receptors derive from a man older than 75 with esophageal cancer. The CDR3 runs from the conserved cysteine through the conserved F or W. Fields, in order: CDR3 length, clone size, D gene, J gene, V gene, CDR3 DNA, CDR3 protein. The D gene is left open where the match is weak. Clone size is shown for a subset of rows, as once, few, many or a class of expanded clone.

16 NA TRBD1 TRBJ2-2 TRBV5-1 TGCGCCAGCAGCTTGAGAGGGGGCGCCGGCACCGGGGAGCTGTTTTTT CASSLRGGAGTGELFF
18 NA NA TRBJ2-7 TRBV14 TGTGCCAGCAGCCCCGTCTTTGATTCACGCCCACGGCCCTACGAGCAGTACTTC CASSPVFDSRPRPYEQYF
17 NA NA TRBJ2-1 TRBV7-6 TGTGCCAGCAGCTCGAAATTGGGGCAGGAACGCTACAATGAGCAGTTCTTC CASSSKLGQERYNEQFF
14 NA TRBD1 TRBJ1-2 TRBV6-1 TGTGCCAGCAGTGTTGGGACAGTCTACCAGGGCTACACCTTC CASSVGTVYQGYTF
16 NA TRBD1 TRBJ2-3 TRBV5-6 TGTGCCAGCAGCCCAGACAGGGCTTGGGTCACAGATACGCAGTATTTT CASSPDRAWVTDTQYF
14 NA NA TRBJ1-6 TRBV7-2 TGTGCCAGCAGCTTACTGCCGGAGGGTTCACCCCTCCACTTT CASSLLPEGSPLHF
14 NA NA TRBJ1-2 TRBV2 TGTGCCAGCAGACCAGAAAGGGGACGGCCCCGCTACACCTTC CASRPERGRPRYTF
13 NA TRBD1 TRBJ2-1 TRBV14 TGTGCCAGCAGCCGCGGACAGGGCGATGAGCAGTTCTTC CASSRGQGDEQFF
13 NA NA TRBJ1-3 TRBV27 TGTGCCACCCAGCCCCCTGCTGGAAACACCATATATTTT CATQPPAGNTIYF
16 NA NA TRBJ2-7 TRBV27 TGTGCCAGCAGTTTATCAGGCGGAGGTGTTACCTACGAGCAGTACTTC CASSLSGGGVTYEQYF
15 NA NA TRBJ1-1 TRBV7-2 TGTGCCAGCAGCTTATCTGGGCAACTGAACACTGAAGCTTTCTTT CASSLSGQLNTEAFF
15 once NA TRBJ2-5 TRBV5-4 TGTGCCAGCAGCCGGATCGACGCTATCCAAGAGACCCAGTACTTC CASSRIDAIQETQYF
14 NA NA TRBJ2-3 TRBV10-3 TGTGCCATCAGTGAGGGACAAGACACAGATACGCAGTATTTT CAISEGQDTDTQYF
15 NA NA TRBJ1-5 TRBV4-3 TGCGCCAGCAGCCACTACCGGGACGGGAATCAGCCCCAGCATTTT CASSHYRDGNQPQHF
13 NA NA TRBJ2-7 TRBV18 TGTGCCAGCTCACCACAAACCAGCTCCGAGCAGTACTTC CASSPQTSSEQYF
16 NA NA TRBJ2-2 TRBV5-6 TGTGCCAGCAGCCCCTTCAGGGGGAGGGTCACCGGGGAGCTGTTTTTT CASSPFRGRVTGELFF
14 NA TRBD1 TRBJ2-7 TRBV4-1 TGCGCCAGCAGCCATCGACAGGGACCCTACGAGCAGTACTTC CASSHRQGPYEQYF
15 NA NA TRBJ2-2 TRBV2 TGTGCCAGCAGTGAACTGCAGACAGGTACCGGGGAGCTGTTTTTT CASSELQTGTGELFF
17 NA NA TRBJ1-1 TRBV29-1 TGCAGCGTTGAAAGGGGAGGGAGCCTACTAGGGGGCACTGAAGCTTTCTTT CSVERGGSLLGGTEAFF
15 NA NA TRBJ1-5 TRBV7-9 TGTGCCAGCAGCTCCCCGGGTTCTAGCAATCAGCCCCAGCATTTT CASSSPGSSNQPQHF